This T cell receptor beta chain stems from a study of CD8+CD57+ T cells in acquired aplastic anemia (dated by TCRdb to 2016 to 2018). Regarding the study in general: A mean of approximately 2.9 ug of DNA, ranging from roughly 0.18 to 30 ug, was extracted from sorted CD4+ and CD8+ cells. For healthy donor samples, the average read count was about 10 million for CD4+ cells and 11 million to 13 million for CD8+ cells. Findings and caveats that apply to the study as a whole: CD8+ Simpson's diversity did not differ significantly between patients and healthy controls (P=0.060). Although 25 to 30 CD8+ CDR3 sequences were shared by patients and controls, these sequences appeared highly expressed in patients and within the immunodominant clones of patients.

At least ten counts were recorded for this clonotype. Its target antigen remains unknown. Base quality data are lacking; no much larger clone is found one base away. CDR1 SGDLS and CDR2 YYNGEE were looked up in the germline V gene. Including cysteine and phenylalanine, the CDR3 has 13 amino acids. Just CDR3 DNA is preserved here, 39 bases in frame from base 1. Here V drops 4 bases and J drops 15 bases, and the junction holds 11 bases not matched to any gene. Profiling of TCR beta VDJ combinations and CDR3 sequences used genomic DNA as the template. An Illumina HiSeq 2000 was used for TCR repertoire sequencing. Per the original workflow: Repertoire assessment relied on Simpson's diversity index, CDR3 size and DJ length profiles, and TRBV/TRBJ rearrangement plots. The immunodominant clone was defined as the most abundant DNA sequence in deep sequencing data. CDR3 amino acid sequences were screened for sharing across subjects and compared with published repertoires and the VDJdb database. TCRdb reprocessed the public reads (quality trimming at Q25 with fastp, clone calling with MiXCR) and kept in-frame beta chains. Each CDR3 protein appears once, grouped with its most common genes and DNA. For this entry, the V and J calls and clone size follow TCRdb and not the study's own pipeline. Within this sample are a few hundred thousand distinct CDR3 sequences, with 55% to 75% of them counted one time only. In total, the top ten clones hold less than 4% of the sample.

TCR repertoires of sorted CD4+ and CD8+ blood T cells from severe aplastic anemia patients and healthy subjects were deep-sequenced in the study. Ficoll-Paque density gradient centrifugation was used to isolate peripheral blood mononuclear cells. Before DNA extraction, CD4+ and CD8+ T cells were sorted by FACS or by magnetic beads. The TCR originated in a human donor in good health, serving as a control. The sample taken for sequencing was sorted CD4+, CD8+, or CD8+CD57+ T cells (not recorded which) from PBMCs. The chain is encoded by TRBV9 joined to TRBJ2-1; the central 9 bases match TRBD2. Here the CDR3 is given as CASSPPAGGIAFF. At the DNA level, the sequence is TGTGCCAGCAGCCCCCCAGCGGGGGGAATAGCGTTCTTC. This CDR3, with the reference TRBV9 and TRBJ2-1 proteins standing in past its ends, gives the full variable domain DSGVTQTPKHLITATGQRVTLRCSPRSGDLSVYWYQQSLDQGLQFLIQYYNGEERAKGNILERFSAQQFPDLHSELNLSSLELGDSALYFCASSPPAGGIAFFGPGTRLTVL.